Listed here are 3 T cell receptor beta chains from one sample, sequenced in a study of cytomegalovirus exposure and HLA in healthy donors. 13 Jbeta primers and 60 Vbeta primers were used for the PCR. The method was immunoSEQ multiplex PCR; TCRdb's version includes in-frame clones alone and lacks a portion of them. The repertoire holds around 150,000 clones, with about 80% as singletons. The sequenced sample consisted of PBMCs. The receptor set was obtained from a man aged 25-45 years in good health and CMV-seronegative.

The chain recombines TRBV19 with TRBJ2-5, with 7 bases fitting TRBD1. The CDR3 loop spans 15 amino acids. J was trimmed by 2 bases and V by 5 bases; bases with no gene match: 8. Germline loops: CDR1 LNHDA, CDR2 SQIVND (reference sequence). This chain's CDR3 is CASSAQTGRQETQYF. The CDR3 DNA reads TGTGCCAGTAGTGCTCAGACAGGGAGACAAGAGACCCAGTACTTC.

This chain uses TRBV30 with TRBJ2-7; a possible D gene is TRBD1 (5 bases). Germline V lookup: CDR1 GTSNPN, CDR2 SVGIG (reference sequence). V lost 0 bases, J lost 2 bases, and 14 bases lay in between. The CDR3 runs 15 residues. Here the CDR3 DNA reads TGTGCCTGGAGTGTACTTGGGCAGGGTGCCTACGAGCAGTACTTC. This encodes CAWSVLGQGAYEQYF.

The chain has TRBV5-1 and TRBJ2-7, with 14 positions matching TRBD2. V lost 4 bases, J lost 7 bases, and 4 bases stayed unmatched. Germline loops: CDR1 SGHRS, CDR2 YFSETQ. The length of the CDR3 is 14 residues. The CDR3 nucleotides are TGCGCCAGCAGCCCGGGACTAGCGGGAGAAGAGCAGTACTTC. Translating gives CASSPGLAGEEQYF.